These T cell receptor beta chains were read from a single sample in a study of neoadjuvant anti-PD-1 for oral cavity cancer. Clones were read by immunoSEQ multiplex PCR, and TCRdb kept only the in-frame ones, dropping some. Among tens of thousands of clones listed, 80% to 90% were seen once. Here the sequenced sample was PBMCs, taken before nivolumab (anti-PD-1) treatment. These receptors were taken from a person aged 40 to 85 with oral cavity squamous cell carcinoma. Each CDR3 is given with its conserved first and last residue. The D gene is left open where the match is weak. A clone size is listed for some rows: how often the clone was seen (once, few, many), or a class if it is expanded.

>TRBV27|TRBD2|few|TRBJ2-1
TGTGCCAGCAGTCCCCGGGAGGGGTTCTACAATGAGCAGTTCTTC
CASSPREGFYNEQFF
>TRBV5-1|NA|NA|TRBJ2-7
TGCGCCAGCAGCCCCGGGACAAACTCCTACGAGCAGTACTTC
CASSPGTNSYEQYF
>TRBV5-8|NA|NA|TRBJ1-2
TGTGCCAGCAGCTTAGTAAGCTACACCTTC
CASSLVSYTF
>TRBV19|NA|NA|TRBJ1-1
TGTGCCTCCCGGGAGGGTTCCCTGAACACTGAAGCTTTCTTT
CASREGSLNTEAFF
>TRBV28|TRBD2|NA|TRBJ2-3
TGTGCCAGCAGCCTACTAGCGGGGGGCACAGATACGCAGTATTTT
CASSLLAGGTDTQYF
>TRBV2|TRBD1|NA|TRBJ2-2
TGTGCCAGCCCTAAGACAGGGACGAACACCGGGGAGCTGTTTTTT
CASPKTGTNTGELFF
>TRBV2|TRBD1|few|TRBJ1-3
TGTGCCAGCAGTGCGGGGACAGCTTGGCGAAACACCATATATTTT
CASSAGTAWRNTIYF
>TRBV7-8|TRBD1|NA|TRBJ1-1
TGTGCCAGCAGCTCCCAGACAGGGGGGTACACTGAAGCTTTCTTT
CASSSQTGGYTEAFF
>TRBV19|NA|NA|TRBJ2-7
TGTGCCAGTAGTATAGGCAGTCCGAGCTCCTACGAGCAGTACTTC
CASSIGSPSSYEQYF
>TRBV4-1|NA|NA|TRBJ1-2
TGCGCCAGCAGCCAACCGGGGGGCGCGAATGGCTACACCTTC
CASSQPGGANGYTF
>TRBV7-8|TRBD1|NA|TRBJ1-2
TGTGCCAGCAGCCGGGACAGCCCATTCTCCATGTTGCGTTACACCTTC
CASSRDSPFSMLRYTF
>TRBV19|NA|NA|TRBJ1-3
TGTGCCAGTAGACCCAGGGGCTTCTCTGGAAACACCATATATTTT
CASRPRGFSGNTIYF
>TRBV5-1|NA|few|TRBJ2-5
TGCGCCAGCAGACGAGGAGGGGGGGCGCTAGAGACCCAGTACTTC
CASRRGGGALETQYF
>TRBV5-1|TRBD1|NA|TRBJ2-1
TGCGCCAGCAGCTCACAGGGGGGCGCGCATGAGCAGTTCTTC
CASSSQGGAHEQFF
>TRBV9|TRBD2|NA|TRBJ2-7
TGTGCCAGCAGTCGACTAGCGGGGGCCTACGAGCAGTACTTC
CASSRLAGAYEQYF
>TRBV18|NA|NA|TRBJ1-1
TGTGCCAGCTCACCCCTATCGGTAGTGAACACTGAAGCTTTCTTT
CASSPLSVVNTEAFF
>TRBV18|NA|NA|TRBJ1-2
TGTGCCAGCTCACCACGAGAAGGCTACACCTTC
CASSPREGYTF
>TRBV4-2|TRBD1|NA|TRBJ1-2
TGTGCCAGCAGCCAAAGTGCGACAGGGTATGGCTACACCTTC
CASSQSATGYGYTF
>TRBV6-5|NA|NA|TRBJ2-5
TGTGCCAGCAGTTACTCGATTATCCTTTCACAAGAGACCCAGTACTTC
CASSYSIILSQETQYF
>TRBV5-6|TRBD1|NA|TRBJ1-2
TGTGCCAGCCGGACACAGGGGGCCTTCTATGGCTACACCTTC
CASRTQGAFYGYTF
>TRBV7-9|NA|few|TRBJ1-1
TGTGCCAGCAGCTTAGCCCCACAGAACACTGAAGCTTTCTTT
CASSLAPQNTEAFF
>TRBV30|TRBD2|once|TRBJ2-3
TGTGCCTCCTCTCGAACGGCGGGAGATCAGGGTCAGATGCAGTATTTT
CASSRTAGDQGQMQYF
>TRBV6-1|NA|NA|TRBJ2-1
TGTGCCAGCAGCACTTACAATGAGCAGTTCTTC
CASSTYNEQFF
>TRBV9|TRBD2|once|TRBJ2-3
TGTGCCAGCAGTAGCGGGACCCAGGCGGATACGCAGTATTTT
CASSSGTQADTQYF
>TRBV7-9|NA|few|TRBJ2-1
TGTGCCAGCAGAAGTGGTGTTTTCGACAATGAGCAGTTCTTC
CASRSGVFDNEQFF
>TRBV30|TRBD1|NA|TRBJ1-2
TGTGCCTGGAGTTTTATCAGGGGGCCTAACTATGGCTACACCTTC
CAWSFIRGPNYGYTF
>TRBV9|TRBD1|NA|TRBJ1-4
TGTGCCAGCAGCGTAGATACGGGACAGACTAATGAAAAACTGTTTTTT
CASSVDTGQTNEKLFF
>TRBV21-1|NA|NA|TRBJ2-7
TGTGCCAGCAGCACAAGGGACAGGGCCTACGAGCAGTCGATGGATCGCAGGGCCTACGAGCAGTACTTC
CASSTRDRAYEQSMDRRAYEQYF
>TRBV5-1|NA|NA|TRBJ1-5
TGCGCCAGCAGCCCTGACGGGCACAATCAGCCCCAGCATTTT
CASSPDGHNQPQHF
>TRBV5-1|NA|once|TRBJ2-3
TGCGCCAGCAGCCAACAACCGGCTAGCGCGAGCACAGATACGCAGTATTTT
CASSQQPASASTDTQYF
>TRBV30|NA|NA|TRBJ2-1
TGTGCCTGGAGTGTACAGAGGACGCAGTTCTTC
CAWSVQRTQFF
>TRBV4-1|NA|NA|TRBJ2-2
TGCGCCAGCAGCCATTCCCCCGAACCGAGCACCGGGGAGCTGTTTTTT
CASSHSPEPSTGELFF
>TRBV28|TRBD1|NA|TRBJ2-3
TGTGCCAGCAGTTCGACAGGGATTTACACAGATACGCAGTATTTT
CASSSTGIYTDTQYF
>TRBV6-1|NA|NA|TRBJ1-2
TGTGCCAGCGTAGAAACGGAGGGATATGGCTACACCTTC
CASVETEGYGYTF
>TRBV30|NA|NA|TRBJ1-2
TGTGCCTGGGACCCGGGACGATCAAACTATGGCTACACCTTC
CAWDPGRSNYGYTF
>TRBV9|TRBD2|NA|TRBJ2-2
TGTGCCAGCAGCGTGGGACTAGTCCCCGGGGAGCTGTTTTTT
CASSVGLVPGELFF
>TRBV14|NA|NA|TRBJ2-1
TGTGCCAGCAGCCTGTTAGCGGTTCCCTTGGACAATGAGCAGTTCTTC
CASSLLAVPLDNEQFF
>TRBV11-3|NA|NA|TRBJ1-3
TGTGCCAGCAGCTTAGACAGCTTCTCTGGAAACACCATATATTTT
CASSLDSFSGNTIYF
>TRBV4-1|NA|NA|TRBJ1-2
TGCGCCAGCAGCCTCCACCAGGAGTCAAATGTCTATGGCTACACCTTC
CASSLHQESNVYGYTF
>TRBV7-8|NA|NA|TRBJ1-4
TGTGCCAGCAGCTTCGGACAGACTAATGAAAAACTGTTTTTT
CASSFGQTNEKLFF
>TRBV18|TRBD2|NA|TRBJ2-3
TGTGCCAGCTCCCCACCCGGGACGGGGGGGCAATATACGCAGTATTTT
CASSPPGTGGQYTQYF
>TRBV27|NA|NA|TRBJ2-7
TGTGCCAGCACCTCATTACTTTCCCACGGACGGATCTACGAGCAGTACTTC
CASTSLLSHGRIYEQYF